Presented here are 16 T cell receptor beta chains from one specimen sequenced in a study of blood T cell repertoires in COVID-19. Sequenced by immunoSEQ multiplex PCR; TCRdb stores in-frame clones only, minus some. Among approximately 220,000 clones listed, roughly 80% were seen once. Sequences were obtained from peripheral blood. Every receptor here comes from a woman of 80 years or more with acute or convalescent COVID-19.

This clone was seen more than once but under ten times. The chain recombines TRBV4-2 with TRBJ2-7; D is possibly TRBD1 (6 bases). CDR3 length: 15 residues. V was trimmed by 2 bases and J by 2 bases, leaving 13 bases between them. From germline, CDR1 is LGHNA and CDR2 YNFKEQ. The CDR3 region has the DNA TGTGCCAGCAGCCAAAGGCCAGGGGAACCCTACGAGCAGTACTTC. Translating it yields CASSQRPGEPYEQYF.

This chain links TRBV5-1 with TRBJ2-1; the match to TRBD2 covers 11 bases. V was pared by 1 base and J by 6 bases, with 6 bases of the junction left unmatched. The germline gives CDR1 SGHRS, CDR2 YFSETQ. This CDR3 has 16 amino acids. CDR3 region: CASSLTGTSGGNEQFF. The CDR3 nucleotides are TGCGCCAGCAGCTTGACCGGGACTAGCGGAGGCAATGAGCAGTTCTTC.

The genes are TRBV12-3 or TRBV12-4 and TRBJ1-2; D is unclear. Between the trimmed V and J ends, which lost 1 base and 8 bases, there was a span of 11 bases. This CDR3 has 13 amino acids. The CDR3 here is CASSLGAYGGYTF. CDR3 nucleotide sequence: TGTGCCAGCAGTTTAGGGGCCTATGGAGGCTACACCTTC.

CDR3 sequence reads: CASSPYRGDSNQPQHF. CDR3 nucleotides: TGTGCCAGCTCACCCTACAGGGGGGATAGCAATCAGCCCCAGCATTTT. The chain is built from TRBV18 and TRBJ1-5; 8 bases align to TRBD1. The CDR3 contains 16 residues. Germline values: CDR1 KGHSH, CDR2 LQKENI. J lost 0 bases, V lost 3 bases, and 4 bases had no gene match.

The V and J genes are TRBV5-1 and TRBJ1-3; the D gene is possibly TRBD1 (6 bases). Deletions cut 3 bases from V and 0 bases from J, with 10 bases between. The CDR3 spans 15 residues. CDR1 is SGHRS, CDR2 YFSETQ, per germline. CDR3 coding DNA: TGCGCCAGCAGCTCAGGACAGCCCTCTGGAAACACCATATATTTT. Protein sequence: CASSSGQPSGNTIYF.

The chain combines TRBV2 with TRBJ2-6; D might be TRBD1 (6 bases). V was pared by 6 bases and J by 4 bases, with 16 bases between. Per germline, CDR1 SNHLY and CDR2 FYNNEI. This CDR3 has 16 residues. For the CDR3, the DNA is TGTGCCAGCAGCCCACAGGGACCTTCCGGGGCCAACGTCCTGACTTTC. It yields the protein CASSPQGPSGANVLTF.

CDR3 amino acids: CASRASRAGNQPQHF. The CDR3 nucleotides read TGTGCCAGCAGAGCCTCGAGGGCTGGCAATCAGCCCCAGCATTTT. J is TRBJ1-5 and V is TRBV21-1. TRBV21-1 is listed as a pseudogene. CDR3 length: 15 residues.

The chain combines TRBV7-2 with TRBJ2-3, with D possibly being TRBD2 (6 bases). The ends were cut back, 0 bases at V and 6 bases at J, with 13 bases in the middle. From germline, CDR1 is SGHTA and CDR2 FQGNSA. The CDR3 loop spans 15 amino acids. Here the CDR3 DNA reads TGTGCCAGCAGCTTAGCTCTGGGGGGATCGGATACGCAGTATTTT. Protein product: CASSLALGGSDTQYF.

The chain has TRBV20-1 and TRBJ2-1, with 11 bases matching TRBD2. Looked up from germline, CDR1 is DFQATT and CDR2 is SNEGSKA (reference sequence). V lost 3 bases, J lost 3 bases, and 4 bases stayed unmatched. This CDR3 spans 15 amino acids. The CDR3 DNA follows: TGCAGTGCTAGTCCTAGCGGGGGGCACTACAATGAGCAGTTCTTC. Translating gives CSASPSGGHYNEQFF.

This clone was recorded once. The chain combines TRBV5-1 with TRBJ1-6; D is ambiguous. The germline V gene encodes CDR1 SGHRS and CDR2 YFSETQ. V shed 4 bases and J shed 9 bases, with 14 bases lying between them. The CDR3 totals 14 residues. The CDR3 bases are TGCGCCAGCAGCGATGGTAGAATGGTTTCACCCCTCCACTTT. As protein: CASSDGRMVSPLHF.

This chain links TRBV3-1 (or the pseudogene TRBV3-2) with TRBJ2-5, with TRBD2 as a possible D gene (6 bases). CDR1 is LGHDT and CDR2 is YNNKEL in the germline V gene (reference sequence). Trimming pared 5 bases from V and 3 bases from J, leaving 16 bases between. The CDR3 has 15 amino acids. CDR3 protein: CASSYGRGRKETQYF. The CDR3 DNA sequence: TGTGCCAGCAGCTATGGGCGGGGAAGAAAAGAGACCCAGTACTTC.

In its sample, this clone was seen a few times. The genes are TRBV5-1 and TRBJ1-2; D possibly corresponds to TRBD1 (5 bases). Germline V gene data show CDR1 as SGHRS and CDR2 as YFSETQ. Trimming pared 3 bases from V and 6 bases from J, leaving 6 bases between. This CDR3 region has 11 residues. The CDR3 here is CASSSGDGYTF. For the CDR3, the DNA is TGCGCCAGCAGCTCGGGGGATGGCTACACCTTC.

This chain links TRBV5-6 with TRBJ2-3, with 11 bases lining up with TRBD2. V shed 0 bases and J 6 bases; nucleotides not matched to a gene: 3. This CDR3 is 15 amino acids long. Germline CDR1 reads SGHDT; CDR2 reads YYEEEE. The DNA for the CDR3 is TGTGCCAGCAGCTTGGATAGCGGGGGGGCTGATACGCAGTATTTT. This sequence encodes CASSLDSGGADTQYF.

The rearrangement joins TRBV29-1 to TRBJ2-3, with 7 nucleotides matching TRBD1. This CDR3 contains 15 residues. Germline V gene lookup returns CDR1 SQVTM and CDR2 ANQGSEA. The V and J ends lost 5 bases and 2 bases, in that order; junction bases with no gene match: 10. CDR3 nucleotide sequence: TGCAGCGTTTTCTTTAGGACAGGCTACACAGATACGCAGTATTTT. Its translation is CSVFFRTGYTDTQYF.

CDR3 coding DNA: TGTGCCAGCAGTTCGGGACAGGACCTTTGGCAGTTCTTC. This sequence encodes CASSSGQDLWQFF. This chain joins TRBV28 and TRBJ2-1; 8 nucleotides align to TRBD1. The CDR3 has 13 amino acids. J gave up 12 bases and V 4 bases, and 8 bases lay outside the gene matches. CDR1 is MDHEN, CDR2 SYDVKM, per germline.

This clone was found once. CDR3 residues: CASSPGLAGNEQFF. DNA of the CDR3: TGTGCCAGCTCACCAGGACTAGCGGGGAATGAGCAGTTCTTC. V gene TRBV18 combines with J gene TRBJ2-1, with 12 nucleotides matching TRBD2. CDR3 length equals 14 residues. After removal of 2 bases from V and 7 bases from J, the junction contained 0 bases not matched to a gene. From germline, CDR1 is KGHSH and CDR2 LQKENI.